A selection of T cell receptor beta chains follows, all from one sample in a study of cytomegalovirus exposure and HLA in healthy donors. Sequencing was performed with immunoSEQ multiplex PCR; in TCRdb, only in-frame clones are kept and a portion is missing. The sample's table shows approximately 34,000 clones. The specimen sequenced was PBMCs. These receptors were obtained from a woman in her forties in good health and CMV-seropositive. Both conserved end residues are part of each CDR3. The D gene is left open where the match is weak. Size values are once, few and many counts, or a class for expanded clones, and some rows have none.

>TRBJ2-2|.|TRBV6-6|.
TGTGCCAGTTTAGTGTGGGAGCTGTTTTTT
CASLVWELFF
>TRBJ2-2|TRBD2|TRBV9|.
TGTGCCAGCACCCCGTTGACGGGAGGGCCTGACACCGGGGAGCTGTTTTTT
CASTPLTGGPDTGELFF
>TRBJ2-5|.|TRBV6-5|.
TGTGCCAGCAGGCGTGGGAGTGGAGGTGCGGAGACCCAGTACTTC
CASRRGSGGAETQYF
>TRBJ1-5|.|TRBV6-1|.
TGTGCCAGCAGTGTCCAGGGCCATCAGCCCCAGCATTTT
CASSVQGHQPQHF
>TRBJ2-5|TRBD2|TRBV27|.
TGTGCCAGCAGTTTAATAGCGGGAGTATTCGGGACCCAGTACTTC
CASSLIAGVFGTQYF
>TRBJ1-3|TRBD1|TRBV6-5|.
TGTGCCAGCAGTCACAGGGGTGGGTCTGGAAACACCATATATTTT
CASSHRGGSGNTIYF
>TRBJ2-1|.|TRBV2|.
TGTGCCAGCAGGGGGCAGGGATACAATGAGCAGTTCTTC
CASRGQGYNEQFF
>TRBJ2-2|.|TRBV2|medium-sized
TGTGCCACCGATCGGACCGGGGAGCTGTTTTTT
CATDRTGELFF
>TRBJ2-7|.|TRBV4-2|.
TGTGCCAGCAGCCAAGATCCGGGAGTACCCTACGAGCAGTACTTC
CASSQDPGVPYEQYF
>TRBJ2-7|TRBD1|TRBV6-5|.
TGTGCCAGCAGGGGACAGGGGACCTACGAGCAGTACTTC
CASRGQGTYEQYF
>TRBJ2-5|.|TRBV4-1|.
TGCGCCAGCAGCCAAGAACGCGTAGCGATACAAGAGACCCAGTACTTC
CASSQERVAIQETQYF
>TRBJ2-2|TRBD1|TRBV19|.
TGTGCCAGTACCGGGACAGGGGGCGCGAACACCGGGGAGCTGTTTTTT
CASTGTGGANTGELFF
>TRBJ1-5|.|TRBV28|.
TGTGCCAGCAGTTTCTTGGCAGGGAATCAGCCCCAGCATTTT
CASSFLAGNQPQHF
>TRBJ2-7|TRBD1|TRBV28|.
TGTGCCAGCACCGGGCCGGGGACAGGGTGGGGATCCGAGCAGTACTTC
CASTGPGTGWGSEQYF
>TRBJ2-7|TRBD2|TRBV5-1|.
TGCGCCAGCAGCTCGACTAGCGGGAGTGGCGAGCAGTACTTC
CASSSTSGSGEQYF
>TRBJ2-3|.|TRBV23-1|.
TGCGCCGCCCGACGGCAGGTCAGACGCACAGATACGCAGTATTTT
CAARRQVRRTDTQYF
>TRBJ2-1|.|TRBV10-2|.
TGCGCCAGCACAACAGGGACTACGCAGTTCTTC
CASTTGTTQFF
>TRBJ2-7|TRBD2|TRBV5-6|.
TGTGCCAGCAGCTCCCCTCGACTAGCGGGGGCTTACGAGCAGTACTTC
CASSSPRLAGAYEQYF
>TRBJ2-1|TRBD1|TRBV18|.
TGTGCCAGCTCACAGCAACAGGGGAGTTACAATGAGCAGTTCTTC
CASSQQQGSYNEQFF
>TRBJ1-2|TRBD1|TRBV14|.
TGTGCCAGCAGCCCCCAGACAGGGGCCTATGGCTACACCTTC
CASSPQTGAYGYTF
>TRBJ2-5|.|TRBV9|.
TGTGCCAGCAGCGTAGGACCTCAGGGGGGAACCCAGTACTTC
CASSVGPQGGTQYF
>TRBJ1-2|TRBD1|TRBV28|.
TGTGCCAGCAGTCTTAGGACAGGGGGCACTGGCTACACCTTC
CASSLRTGGTGYTF
>TRBJ2-7|.|TRBV9|.
TGTGCCAGCAGCGTAGGGGGCAGCTACGAGCAGTACTTC
CASSVGGSYEQYF
>TRBJ2-5|TRBD2|TRBV19|.
TGTGCCAGTAGTCCAGCGGGGCGGGAGACCCAGTACTTC
CASSPAGRETQYF
>TRBJ2-5|TRBD1|TRBV6-6|.
TGTGCCAGCAGACTACAGGGGGCGGAGGAGACCCAGTACTTC
CASRLQGAEETQYF
>TRBJ2-7|TRBD1|TRBV5-4|.
TGTGCCAGCAGCATGGGGACAGGGGGCGGCTACGAGCAGTACTTC
CASSMGTGGGYEQYF
>TRBJ1-1|.|TRBV5-6|.
TGTGCCAGCAGCTTATTCCAGGACATGGGAACGAACACTGAAGCTTTCTTT
CASSLFQDMGTNTEAFF
>TRBJ2-3|.|TRBV25-1|.
TGTGCCAGCAGTGAACAGGAAGCCACAGATACGCAGTATTTT
CASSEQEATDTQYF
>TRBJ1-5|TRBD1|TRBV6-5|.
TGTGCCAGCAGTCGACAGGGTGGGGACCAGCCCCAGCATTTT
CASSRQGGDQPQHF
>TRBJ2-2|.|TRBV5-4|.
TGTGCCAGCAGCTTGGCCGGGGGTGGGGAGCTGTTTTTT
CASSLAGGGELFF
>TRBJ2-1|.|TRBV7-9|.
TGTGCCAGCGGACACAGGCCAGACAATGAGCAGTTCTTC
CASGHRPDNEQFF
>TRBJ2-7|.|TRBV28|.
TGTGCCAGCAGTTTAGGGTCTCCGGGACACGACTACGAGCAGTACTTC
CASSLGSPGHDYEQYF
>TRBJ1-2|.|TRBV28|.
TGTGCCAGCAGTTTATATCGCCGACAGAACTATGGCTACACCTTC
CASSLYRRQNYGYTF
>TRBJ2-3|.|TRBV30|.
TGTGCCTGGAGTAGCGGAAAAAGCACAGATACGCAGTATTTT
CAWSSGKSTDTQYF
>TRBJ1-1|.|TRBV20-1|.
TGCAGTGCCGTTGAAATGGCCGCTTTCTTT
CSAVEMAAFF
>TRBJ2-4|TRBD2|TRBV11-2|.
TGTGCCAGCAGCTTAGTGGGGCTGGCGGGGGGGCCTAGCAAAAACATTCAGTACTTC
CASSLVGLAGGPSKNIQYF
>TRBJ2-5|TRBD1|TRBV27|.
TGTGCCAGCTCCACAGGGGAAGAGACCCAGTACTTC
CASSTGEETQYF
>TRBJ1-2|.|TRBV7-2|.
TGTGCCAGCAGCTTAGAGTCGGCCGCAGGGGGCTACACCTTC
CASSLESAAGGYTF